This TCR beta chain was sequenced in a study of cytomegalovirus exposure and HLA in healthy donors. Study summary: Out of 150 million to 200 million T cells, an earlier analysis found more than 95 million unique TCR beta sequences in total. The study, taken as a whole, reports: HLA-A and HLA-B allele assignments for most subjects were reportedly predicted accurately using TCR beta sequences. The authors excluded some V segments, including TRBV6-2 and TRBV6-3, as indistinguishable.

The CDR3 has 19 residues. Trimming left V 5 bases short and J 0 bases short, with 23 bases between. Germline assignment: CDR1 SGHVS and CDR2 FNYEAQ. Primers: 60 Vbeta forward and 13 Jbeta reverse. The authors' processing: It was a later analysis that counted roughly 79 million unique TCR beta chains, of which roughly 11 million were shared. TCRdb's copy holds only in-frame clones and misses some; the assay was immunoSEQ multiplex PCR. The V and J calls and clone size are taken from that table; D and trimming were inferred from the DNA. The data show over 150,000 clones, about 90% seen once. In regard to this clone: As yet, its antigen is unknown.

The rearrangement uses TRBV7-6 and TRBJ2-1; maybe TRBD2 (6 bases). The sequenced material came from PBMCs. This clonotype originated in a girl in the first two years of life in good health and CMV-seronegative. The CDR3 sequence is CASSPLPPQAGSSYNEQFF. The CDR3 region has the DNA TGTGCCAGCAGCCCCCTCCCCCCCCAAGCGGGTTCCTCCTACAATGAGCAGTTCTTC.